Presented here are 25 T cell receptor beta chains from one specimen sequenced in a study of T cells in localized non-small cell lung cancer. Clones were read by immunoSEQ multiplex PCR, and TCRdb kept only the in-frame ones, dropping some. Counted here are 70,000 to 90,000 clones, 70% to 90% occurring once; the ten biggest clones make up roughly 9%. The sample consisted of peripheral blood, taken before any cancer treatment. The receptors were sampled from a female donor of 60 years or more with stage I lung adenocarcinoma.

This clone was picked up one time. V gene TRBV5-1 combines with J gene TRBJ2-5; 7 bases are a match to TRBD1. Germline CDR1 reads SGHRS; CDR2 reads YFSETQ. The CDR3 covers 15 residues. V shed 1 base, J shed 5 bases, and the junction held 8 bases outside the gene matches. CDR3 nucleotide sequence: TGCGCCAGCAGCTTGCTAGGGGGCCAGTGGGAGACCCAGTACTTC. Translating gives CASSLLGGQWETQYF.

The CDR3 here is CSVTVHGADTQYF. The CDR3 coding sequence is TGCAGCGTGACAGTCCACGGGGCAGATACGCAGTATTTT. The chain has TRBV29-1 and TRBJ2-3; possibly TRBD1 or TRBD2 for D (5 bases each). Trimming pared 6 bases from V and 4 bases from J, leaving 14 bases between. In germline, CDR1 is SQVTM, CDR2 ANQGSEA. CDR3 length equals 13 residues.

About this clone itself: This sample also contains other DNA sequences that code for the same CDR3. The genes are TRBV29-1 and TRBJ2-4, with 10 nucleotides matching TRBD1. The CDR3 has 12 residues. Germline V gene lookup returns CDR1 SQVTM and CDR2 ANQGSEA. V was pared by 4 bases and J by 6 bases, with 0 bases of the junction left unmatched. The DNA of the CDR3 is TGCAGCGTTGGGACAGGGGGAAACATTCAGTACTTC. Encoded protein: CSVGTGGNIQYF.

This chain joins TRBV10-3 and TRBJ2-3, with D uncertain. Germline loops: CDR1 ENHRY, CDR2 SYGVKD. The germline V and J ends were trimmed by 4 bases and 5 bases, with 10 bases remaining between them. The CDR3 consists of 13 residues. The DNA of the CDR3 is TGTGCCATCAGTGTGCATCCGGGAGATACGCAGTATTTT. Its translation is CAISVHPGDTQYF.

This chain connects TRBV7-8 to TRBJ2-3; 9 bases map to TRBD2. This CDR3 has 17 amino acids. V lost 1 base and J lost 6; bases outside the gene matches: 11. The V gene's germline CDR1 is SGHVS and CDR2 FQNEAQ. The DNA for the CDR3 is TGTGCCAGCAGCTTAGTGTTACCAGCGGGAGGAGGGGATACGCAGTATTTT. Translation: CASSLVLPAGGGDTQYF. Complete variable domain (other parts from reference TRBV7-8 and TRBJ2-3): GAGVSQSPRYKVAKRGQDVALRCDPISGHVSLFWYQQALGQGPEFLTYFQNEAQLDKSGLPSDRFFAERPEGSVSTLKIQRTQQEDSAVYLCASSLVLPAGGGDTQYFGPGTRLTVL.

The V and J genes are TRBV9 and TRBJ1-2; D perhaps matches TRBD1 (6 bases). Germline V gene lookup returns CDR1 SGDLS and CDR2 YYNGEE. Trimming stripped 0 bases from V and 6 bases from J, with 12 bases between. The CDR3 covers 14 residues. CDR3 residues: CASSVDLRGNGYTF. The CDR3 nucleotides are TGTGCCAGCAGCGTAGATCTCAGGGGCAATGGCTACACCTTC.

The chain combines TRBV30 with TRBJ2-5, with 12 bases lining up with TRBD2. Trimming took 3 bases from V and 2 from J; bases not matched to a gene: 1. This CDR3 contains 14 residues. Germline CDR1 GTSNPN, CDR2 SVGIG (reference sequence). The CDR3 DNA sequence: TGTGCCTGGAGGGGGACTAGCGGGCAAGAGACCCAGTACTTC. It translates to CAWRGTSGQETQYF.

The chain has TRBV19 and TRBJ1-4, with a weak D call TRBD1 (5 bases). Trimming left V 3 bases short and J 5 bases short, with 10 bases between. This CDR3 region has 14 residues. CDR1 is LNHDA, CDR2 SQIVND, per germline (reference sequence). The CDR3 spells CASSISGPNEKLFF. In DNA form, the CDR3 reads TGTGCCAGTAGTATTTCGGGGCCAAATGAAAAACTGTTTTTT.

The CDR3 sequence: CASSGLWGASSYEQYF. The CDR3 region has the DNA TGTGCCAGCAGTGGACTTTGGGGGGCAAGCTCCTACGAGCAGTACTTC. This chain joins TRBV6-1 and TRBJ2-7; tentatively, D is TRBD1 or TRBD2 (6 bases each). The CDR3 runs to 16 residues. In germline, CDR1 is MNHNS, CDR2 SASEGT. The V and J ends lost 4 bases and 0 bases respectively, with 16 bases between them.

CDR3 nucleotide sequence: TGTGCCAGCAGTGTTTGGGGAGTGTATGGCTACACCTTC. Amino acids: CASSVWGVYGYTF. The gene calls are TRBV2 and TRBJ1-2; D uncertain. This CDR3 has 13 residues. V shed 4 bases and J shed 5 bases, with 11 bases lying between them. From germline, CDR1 is SNHLY and CDR2 FYNNEI.

This rearrangement joins TRBV5-6 to TRBJ1-2; no clear D gene. This CDR3 has 14 amino acids. Germline V gives CDR1 SGHDT, CDR2 YYEEEE. Deletions cut 1 base from V and 3 bases from J, with 10 bases between. The CDR3: CASSLPVQDYGYTF. Written as DNA, the CDR3 is TGTGCCAGCAGCTTGCCGGTTCAGGACTATGGCTACACCTTC.

The chain is built from TRBV6-1 and TRBJ1-2; no firm D call. Between the trimmed V and J ends, which lost 1 base and 2 bases, there was a span of 11 bases. Germline values: CDR1 MNHNS, CDR2 SASEGT. The CDR3 loop spans 15 amino acids. CDR3 amino acids: CASSEEGRPNYGYTF. CDR3 DNA: TGTGCCAGCAGTGAAGAAGGACGGCCGAACTATGGCTACACCTTC.

The rearrangement joins TRBV5-1 to TRBJ2-3; 8 positions agree with TRBD2. Germline CDR1 reads SGHRS; CDR2 reads YFSETQ. Losses at the gene ends were 4 bases for V and 2 bases for J; bases not matched to a gene: 12. The CDR3 loop spans 17 amino acids. In DNA, the CDR3 is TGCGCCAGCAGCGCGGCAGCAGGGCGGGGGGTCACAGATACGCAGTATTTT. Translation: CASSAAAGRGVTDTQYF.

V gene TRBV28 combines with J gene TRBJ2-1; D is possibly TRBD1 or TRBD2 (6 bases each). CDR1 and CDR2 (germline): MDHEN, SYDVKM. There are 15 residues in the CDR3. V dropped 1 base and J dropped 7 bases, with 14 bases sitting between them. The DNA of the CDR3 is TGTGCCAGCAGTTTATTGGGGGGCTCAGGGAATGAGCAGTTCTTC. This translates into CASSLLGGSGNEQFF.

This clone was observed a single time. The chain carries TRBV7-3 and TRBJ2-1; 7 bases are shared with TRBD2. V was clipped by 5 bases and J by 5 bases; unmatched bases: 9. The CDR3 extends over 15 amino acids. Germline V gene lookup returns CDR1 SGHTA and CDR2 FQGTGA. The chain's CDR3 is CASSPDRGLHNEQFF. The CDR3 DNA sequence: TGTGCCAGCAGCCCGGACCGGGGACTACACAATGAGCAGTTCTTC.

The chain couples TRBV28 to TRBJ2-7; 13 bases align to TRBD2. V shed 4 bases, J shed 1 base, and the junction held 10 bases outside the gene matches. The CDR3 loop spans 18 amino acids. CDR1 MDHEN and CDR2 SYDVKM come from the germline V gene. In DNA form, the CDR3 reads TGTGCCAGCAGTTACGGACTAGCGGGAGAGGGGGGTTCCTACGAGCAGTACTTC. It specifies CASSYGLAGEGGSYEQYF.

The genes are TRBV5-1 and TRBJ1-1; a weak D match, TRBD1 (5 bases). Germline V gives CDR1 SGHRS, CDR2 YFSETQ. With 0 bases removed from V and 12 bases from J, the gap between germline ends came to 21 bases. This CDR3 spans 15 amino acids. The CDR3 loop is CASSLARTRGHSTFF. The CDR3, as DNA: TGCGCCAGCAGCTTGGCCCGAACAAGGGGCCACTCTACTTTCTTT.

This clone came up a few times. The J gene is TRBJ1-1, the V gene TRBV14; D is unclear. V shed 0 bases and J shed 4 bases, with 18 bases lying between them. The CDR3 loop spans 17 amino acids. CDR1 and CDR2 (germline): SGHDN, FVKESK. The CDR3 protein is CASSQEGPGQAATEAFF. As DNA, the CDR3 is TGTGCCAGCAGCCAAGAGGGCCCGGGCCAGGCGGCCACTGAAGCTTTCTTT.

The J gene is TRBJ1-1, the V gene TRBV29-1; D is perhaps TRBD1 (5 bases). Germline V gives CDR1 SQVTM, CDR2 ANQGSEA. CDR3 length equals 13 residues. V lost 4 bases and J lost 5, with 14 bases in between. The CDR3 reads CSVGGSLRTEAFF. In DNA, the CDR3 is TGCAGCGTTGGGGGGTCACTGCGAACTGAAGCTTTCTTT.

V usage is TRBV5-4 and J usage is TRBJ2-1; TRBD2 agrees at 7 bases. Germline V CDR1 and CDR2: SGHNT, YYREEE (reference sequence). J gave up 7 bases and V 4 bases, and 14 bases lay outside the gene matches. The CDR3 runs to 16 residues. CDR3 protein: CASSPDRAGVRNEQFF. As DNA, the CDR3 is TGTGCCAGCAGCCCCGATCGGGCGGGAGTTAGGAATGAGCAGTTCTTC.

The chain carries TRBV11-2 and TRBJ2-7; TRBD2 agrees at 15 bases. The V gene end was trimmed by 1 base and the J gene end by 7 bases; junction bases not matched to a gene: 5. This CDR3 region has 16 residues. Germline lookup yields CDR1 SGHAT and CDR2 FQNNGV. The CDR3 region is CASSLAGLAGGREQYF. CDR3 DNA: TGTGCCAGCAGCTTAGCGGGACTAGCGGGGGGCCGGGAGCAGTACTTC.

This rearrangement joins TRBV6-6 to TRBJ2-5; 11 bases fit TRBD1. In germline, CDR1 is MNHNY, CDR2 SVGAGI (reference sequence). The CDR3 spans 15 residues. Trimming at V came to 6 bases and at J to 5 bases, leaving 8 bases not matched to a gene. The CDR3 nucleotides read TGTGCCAGCAGCCAAACGGGACAGGGGGTTGAGACCCAGTACTTC. Amino acid sequence: CASSQTGQGVETQYF.

The V gene is TRBV19, the J gene TRBJ2-3, with 12 bases identical to TRBD2. The CDR3 length is 18 residues. Looked up from germline, CDR1 is LNHDA and CDR2 is SQIVND (reference sequence). V lost 1 base, J lost 0 bases, and 5 bases stayed unmatched. The CDR3: CASSIGPGLAGSTDTQYF. In nucleotides, the CDR3 is TGTGCCAGTAGTATAGGCCCCGGACTAGCGGGAAGCACAGATACGCAGTATTTT. The full variable domain, in which reference TRBV19 and TRBJ2-3 provide the parts outside the CDR3, is DGGITQSPKYLFRKEGQNVTLSCEQNLNHDAMYWYRQDPGQGLRLIYYSQIVNDFQKGDIAEGYSVSREKKESFPLTVTSAQKNPTAFYLCASSIGPGLAGSTDTQYFGPGTRLTVL.

V and J are TRBV6-5 and TRBJ1-1, with D possibly matching TRBD1 (5 bases). Germline V gives CDR1 MNHEY, CDR2 SVGAGI. Trimming left V 3 bases short and J 5 bases short, with 10 bases between. The CDR3 is 13 amino acids. The CDR3 DNA follows: TGTGCCAGCAGTTATAAGGGGTGGACTGAAGCTTTCTTT. It specifies CASSYKGWTEAFF.

The rearrangement joins TRBV6-5 to TRBJ1-6; 7 bases fit TRBD1. Germline V gene data show CDR1 as MNHEY and CDR2 as SVGAGI. The CDR3 is 15 amino acids. After removal of 6 bases from V and 7 bases from J, the junction contained 9 bases not matched to a gene. The CDR3: CASSTRDRRNSPLHF. Here the CDR3 DNA reads TGTGCCAGCAGCACGAGGGACAGACGGAATTCACCCCTCCACTTT.